The rows below give T cell receptor beta chains drawn from one sample of a study of regulatory T cells in long-lasting Graves disease. MiXCR, run by TCRdb on the multiplex PCR reads, gives a single entry per CDR3 protein. The data contain around 450,000 distinct CDR3 sequences, 20% to 25% of them seen just once; the ten biggest clones take up over 6%. The starting material was peripheral blood mononuclear cells (PBMCs), obtained when the disease was refractory, from a patient treated with antithyroid drugs. Receptor source: a female donor with Graves disease. Each CDR3 is given with its conserved first and last residue. D genes are given only for firm matches. Clone size is not always given. Where it is, it says once, few, many or a class for expanded clones.

d_call | clone_size | j_call | v_call | cdr3_nt | cdr3_aa
. | . | TRBJ2-7 | TRBV4-1 | TGCGCCAGCAGCCAAGAAACCCGATTCGGCGTGGGTGGCGAGCAGTACTTC | CASSQETRFGVGGEQYF
TRBD1 | . | TRBJ2-3 | TRBV20-1 | TGCAGTGTTGCCCGGGACAGGGCTTCGCAGTATTTT | CSVARDRASQYF
. | few | TRBJ2-7 | TRBV7-2 | TGTGCCAGCAGCTCTGAGCCCCAAAGGGGGCAGTACTTC | CASSSEPQRGQYF
TRBD2 | . | TRBJ2-5 | TRBV7-9 | TGTGCCAGCAGCCCAACCCAAGCGGGAGGAGGAGAGACCCAGTACTTC | CASSPTQAGGGETQYF
. | . | TRBJ2-4 | TRBV6-2/TRBV6-3 | TGTGCCAGCACAGGGGACGGGGGAAACATTCAGTACTTC | CASTGDGGNIQYF
. | few | TRBJ2-5 | TRBV7-9 | TGTGCCAGCAGCCCTCTTCAGGGAGCGGGTGACTACTTC | CASSPLQGAGDYF
. | many | TRBJ2-5 | TRBV20-1 | TGCAGTGCTAGCTCGGCAGGGCGGGAGACCCAGTACTTC | CSASSAGRETQYF
TRBD1 | . | TRBJ2-5 | TRBV7-7 | TGTGCTAGCAGTTCCGGGACAGGGGGCTGGGAGACCCAGTACTTC | CASSSGTGGWETQYF
. | . | TRBJ2-7 | TRBV20-1 | TGCAGTGCTCGAAGCTCCCCTGCGTCCCACTACGAGCAGTACTTC | CSARSSPASHYEQYF
. | few | TRBJ1-1 | TRBV20-1 | TGCAGTGCTAGCGGGGGGGAGGCCCCCGCGGGGAACACTGAAGCTTTCTTT | CSASGGEAPAGNTEAFF
. | many | TRBJ2-7 | TRBV28 | TGTGCCAGCAGCCCTGGGGGTGGGATTGGGGAGCAGTACTTC | CASSPGGGIGEQYF
TRBD1 | few | TRBJ1-1 | TRBV6-2/TRBV6-3 | TGTGCCAGCAGTTACTCGCCCCCGACAGGGGGCAAGTTAGAGGGTGACACTGAAGCTTTCTTT | CASSYSPPTGGKLEGDTEAFF
. | many | TRBJ2-7 | TRBV11-2 | TGTGCCAGCAGAAAGGACTTGTTCGACGAGCAGTACTTC | CASRKDLFDEQYF
. | many | TRBJ1-1 | TRBV28 | TGTGCCAGCAGTTTTGTGGAAGTGGGTGGGATGAACACTGAAGCTTTCTTT | CASSFVEVGGMNTEAFF
. | many | TRBJ1-1 | TRBV6-6 | TGTGCCAGCAGTTACTCGACCACTGAAGCTTTCTTT | CASSYSTTEAFF
. | . | TRBJ2-5 | TRBV3-1 | TGTGCCAGCAGCCAAGTTGCCGCGGGGGCGGCCCAGTACTTC | CASSQVAAGAAQYF
TRBD1 | many | TRBJ2-7 | TRBV12-3/TRBV12-4 | TGTGCCAGCACCTGGGGACAGGGGGGCTCCTACGAGCAGTACTTC | CASTWGQGGSYEQYF
. | many | TRBJ1-2 | TRBV28 | TGTGCCAGCAGGGGACCTAACTATGGCTACACCTTC | CASRGPNYGYTF
. | many | TRBJ1-4 | TRBV12-3/TRBV12-4 | TGTGCCAGCAGTCGCGACACGTATGAAAAACTGTTTTTT | CASSRDTYEKLFF
TRBD1 | many | TRBJ2-5 | TRBV24-1 | TGTGCCACCAGTGACTTCGACAGGGAAGAGACCCAGTACTTC | CATSDFDREETQYF
TRBD2 | . | TRBJ2-3 | TRBV28 | TGTGCCAGCAGTTCCCGGGGGGGCCCAGATACGCAGTATTTT | CASSSRGGPDTQYF
TRBD2 | many | TRBJ2-7 | TRBV28 | TGTGCCAGCAGCGCTAGCGGGGGGGCCTACGAGCAGTACTTC | CASSASGGAYEQYF
. | many | TRBJ1-1 | TRBV7-9 | TGTGCCAGCAGCTTAGACTTCGGGCCTGAAGCTTTCTTT | CASSLDFGPEAFF
TRBD1 | few | TRBJ1-2 | TRBV5-5 | TGTGCCAGCAGGCGGGGACAGGGCAACTATGGCTACACCTTC | CASRRGQGNYGYTF
. | few | TRBJ1-3 | TRBV2 | TGTGCCAGCAGTGGAGAAGGGACACCCTCTGGAAACACCATATATTTT | CASSGEGTPSGNTIYF
TRBD1 | few | TRBJ1-2 | TRBV3-1 | TGTGCCAGCAGCCAAGGGGGGACAGGGTTGGGCTACACCTTC | CASSQGGTGLGYTF
. | . | TRBJ1-6 | TRBV6-5 | TGTGCCAGCAGTTACGACGGGGGCCCATCTAATTCACCCCTCCACTTT | CASSYDGGPSNSPLHF
. | . | TRBJ2-7 | TRBV3-1 | TGTGCCAGCAGCCAAGCTGGAACTGAGCAGTACTTC | CASSQAGTEQYF
. | many | TRBJ2-5 | TRBV6-1 | TGTGCCAGCAACCCTAGCCGGGGGCGCACCCAGTACTTC | CASNPSRGRTQYF
. | few | TRBJ2-3 | TRBV7-2 | TGTGCCAGCAGCTTAGAACGGGCATACCGTTCTTATACGCAGTATTTT | CASSLERAYRSYTQYF
. | few | TRBJ2-5 | TRBV5-6 | TGTGCCAGCAGCTTGGCCAACATGGGCGAGACCCAGTACTTC | CASSLANMGETQYF
TRBD1 | many | TRBJ1-2 | TRBV20-1 | TGCAGTGCCCTTACATGGACAGGGGGATCCAACTATGGCTACACCTTC | CSALTWTGGSNYGYTF
. | few | TRBJ1-2 | TRBV4-1 | TGCGCCAGCAGCCAAGTGGGGGGAGTAGTCGATGGCTACACCTTC | CASSQVGGVVDGYTF
TRBD2 | many | TRBJ2-5 | TRBV18 | TGTGCCAGCTCACCAGTCGGTAGCGGGTACCTCCGGGAGACCCAGTACTTC | CASSPVGSGYLRETQYF
. | many | TRBJ2-2 | TRBV28 | TGTGCCAGCAGCTCGAGACAGGAGAACACCGGGGAGCTGTTTTTT | CASSSRQENTGELFF
. | . | TRBJ2-7 | TRBV7-9 | TGTGCCAGCAGCCGGGACTTTCTCGAGTACGAGCAGTACTTC | CASSRDFLEYEQYF
. | few | TRBJ2-4 | TRBV4-1 | TGCGCCAGCAGCCAAGATAATGGCTTCCCGAACATTCAGTACTTC | CASSQDNGFPNIQYF
. | . | TRBJ2-7 | TRBV7-8 | TGTGCCAGCAGCCCGAGATTAGGGCTTGAAAACTCCTACGAGCAGTACTTC | CASSPRLGLENSYEQYF
TRBD1 | once | TRBJ2-7 | TRBV28 | TGTGCCAGCAGGGTGGTTGGACAGGGGGCCTACGAGCAGTACTTC | CASRVVGQGAYEQYF
. | many | TRBJ1-2 | TRBV6-5 | TGTGCCAGCAGTTACCGGGCGGGGCGGCGATCGAACTATGGCTACACCTTC | CASSYRAGRRSNYGYTF
. | . | TRBJ2-2 | TRBV7-3 | TGTGCCAGCAGCTTAGGCGGGGTTCTTGGGTCGATCGGGGAGCTGTTTTTT | CASSLGGVLGSIGELFF
. | . | TRBJ1-2 | TRBV4-1 | TGCGCCAGCAGCCACCGGGGTAACTATGGCTACACCTTC | CASSHRGNYGYTF
. | many | TRBJ2-5 | TRBV7-2 | TGTGCCAGCAGCCTGACAGTGGCGAAGACCCAGTACTTC | CASSLTVAKTQYF
. | many | TRBJ2-5 | TRBV11-3 | TGTGCCAGCAGCCCCGAAGGGAGGGAGACCCAGTACTTC | CASSPEGRETQYF
. | . | TRBJ2-1 | TRBV25-1 | TGTGCCAGCAGTGATCCAGGCGGACTGGGTGACGAAAGCTCCTACAATGAGCAGTTCTTC | CASSDPGGLGDESSYNEQFF
. | many | TRBJ2-5 | TRBV5-8 | TGTGCCAGCAGCTTGGTGGGACAAAGGTGGGAGGAGACCCAGTACTTC | CASSLVGQRWEETQYF
TRBD1 | . | TRBJ1-3 | TRBV29-1 | TGCAGCGTAGAGACCGGGACAGGGGCTGGAAACACCATATATTTT | CSVETGTGAGNTIYF
TRBD1 | . | TRBJ1-6 | TRBV24-1 | TGTGCCACCAGGAAGACAGGGGATTCACCCCTCCACTTT | CATRKTGDSPLHF
. | . | TRBJ1-1 | TRBV19 | TGTGCCAGTAGTATGCTACGGACGAACACTGAAGCTTTCTTT | CASSMLRTNTEAFF
. | . | TRBJ2-2 | TRBV28 | TGTGCCAGCAGTTTATTCTTGAACACCGGGGAGCTGTTTTTT | CASSLFLNTGELFF
. | many | TRBJ2-7 | TRBV5-1 | TGCGCCAGCAGCTTGGATCAGAACGACGAGCAGTACTTC | CASSLDQNDEQYF
. | . | TRBJ1-1 | TRBV27 | TGTGCCAGCAGTCTTGAGGGGCCGCGCTTCAACACTGAAGCTTTCTTT | CASSLEGPRFNTEAFF
TRBD1 | many | TRBJ1-1 | TRBV10-3 | TGTGCCATTGGGACAGACAATGAAGCTTTCTTT | CAIGTDNEAFF
TRBD2 | . | TRBJ2-3 | TRBV3-1 | TGTGCCAGCAGCCAAACGGGACTAGCGGGAGAGCGGTATTTT | CASSQTGLAGERYF
. | . | TRBJ2-5 | TRBV6-5 | TGTGCCAGCAGTTACGCCCAGACCCAAGAGACCCAGTACTTC | CASSYAQTQETQYF